This entry lists 11 T cell receptor beta chains sequenced from one sample in a study of blood T cell repertoires in COVID-19. Sequenced by immunoSEQ multiplex PCR; TCRdb stores in-frame clones only, minus some. The data show hundreds of thousands of clones, roughly four fifths seen once. The sequencing sample was made of peripheral blood. The receptors derive from a woman aged 60-75 years with active or convalescent COVID-19.

The chain is built from TRBV19 and TRBJ1-5; D is uncertain. CDR1 and CDR2 (germline): LNHDA, SQIVND (reference sequence). Trimming stripped 4 bases from V and 11 bases from J, with 18 bases between. The CDR3 extends over 14 amino acids. CDR3 sequence reads: CASSTDTLLGTQHF. CDR3 DNA: TGTGCCAGTAGTACCGACACCCTGTTGGGTACCCAGCATTTT.

J is TRBJ1-1 and V is TRBV6-6; no definite D call. This CDR3 region has 14 residues. V shed 2 bases and J shed 1 base, with 8 bases lying between them. CDR1 is MNHNY and CDR2 is SVGAGI in the germline V gene (reference sequence). The CDR3 coding sequence is TGTGCCAGCAGTTACGGGTCAGGGAACACTGAAGCTTTCTTT. Translating it yields CASSYGSGNTEAFF.

The V gene is TRBV2, the J gene TRBJ1-1; maybe TRBD1 (5 bases). The V gene's germline CDR1 is SNHLY and CDR2 FYNNEI. Trimming removed 5 bases at V and 1 base at J, with 11 bases between. This CDR3 is 14 amino acids long. The CDR3 spells CASSPQGGNTEAFF. DNA for the CDR3: TGTGCCAGCAGTCCCCAGGGAGGGAACACTGAAGCTTTCTTT.

The chain is built from TRBV27 and TRBJ1-5; weak D call: TRBD1 (5 bases). Germline V gene lookup returns CDR1 MNHEY and CDR2 SMNVEV (reference sequence). Trimming removed 5 bases from V and 5 bases from J, with 10 bases in between. CDR3 length: 13 amino acids. The CDR3 coding sequence is TGTGCCAGCAGTGCCGGGACTTATCAGCCCCAGCATTTT. Its protein is CASSAGTYQPQHF.

J is TRBJ2-6 and V is TRBV7-9; no clear D. The CDR3 loop spans 12 amino acids. The germline V gene has CDR1 SEHNR and CDR2 FQNEAQ (reference sequence). V lost 3 bases and J 7 bases, leaving 4 bases between the germline ends. CDR3 sequence reads: CASSFSANVLTF. In nucleotides, the CDR3 is TGTGCCAGCAGCTTTAGTGCCAACGTCCTGACTTTC.

This chain joins TRBV6-6 and TRBJ2-5; perhaps TRBD2 as D (5 bases). Germline CDR1 is MNHNY and CDR2 is SVGAGI (reference sequence). V lost 3 bases and J lost 2, with 10 bases in between. The CDR3 runs 14 residues. For the CDR3, the DNA is TGTGCCAGCAGTTATGTGAGAGGGCAAGAGACCCAGTACTTC. It specifies CASSYVRGQETQYF.

The V gene is TRBV12-3 or TRBV12-4, the J gene TRBJ2-5; a possible D gene is TRBD2 (6 bases). This CDR3 contains 12 residues. Trimming shortened V by 6 bases and J by 4 bases, and 9 bases separated the two germline ends. The CDR3: CASRRGLETQYF. The CDR3, as DNA: TGTGCCAGCAGGCGGGGACTAGAGACCCAGTACTTC.

The chain recombines TRBV5-1 with TRBJ1-5; D possibly corresponds to TRBD1 (6 bases). The CDR3 extends over 15 amino acids. The ends were cut back, 8 bases at V and 2 bases at J, with 17 bases in the middle. Germline CDR1 SGHRS, CDR2 YFSETQ. The CDR3 loop reads CARYRDATGNQPQHF. The CDR3 DNA reads as TGCGCCAGATACAGGGACGCGACCGGCAATCAGCCCCAGCATTTT.

The chain links TRBV5-4 to TRBJ1-2; TRBD1 matches 9 bases. Germline CDR1 reads SGHNT; CDR2 reads YYREEE (reference sequence). The CDR3 loop spans 14 amino acids. J was trimmed by 5 bases and V by 4 bases; bases with no gene match: 6. Here the CDR3 DNA reads TGTGCCAGCAGCCCCACCGGGACAGGGTATGGCTACACCTTC. Residues: CASSPTGTGYGYTF.

The V call is TRBV24-1, the J call TRBJ2-3, with 8 bases that match TRBD1. The CDR3 sequence is 18 residues long. CDR1 KGHDR and CDR2 SFDVKD come from the germline V gene. The ends lost 3 bases at V and 0 bases at J; junction bases unmatched: 10. The CDR3, as DNA: TGTGCCACCAGTGATACCGGGCGACAGGGGTTGAGCACAGATACGCAGTATTTT. This translates into CATSDTGRQGLSTDTQYF.

V usage is TRBV24-1 and J usage is TRBJ1-5, with TRBD1 identical over 7 bases. The V gene end was trimmed by 6 bases and the J gene end by 3 bases; junction bases not matched to a gene: 7. There are 15 residues in the CDR3. Germline V gene data show CDR1 as KGHDR and CDR2 as SFDVKD. CDR3 loop: CATSPDREVNQPQHF. The CDR3 nucleotides read TGTGCCACCAGTCCCGACAGGGAAGTCAATCAGCCCCAGCATTTT.